Each of the 23 T cell receptor beta chains below was sequenced from the same sample in a study of graft-versus-host responses after intestinal transplantation. These receptors' antigens are unknown. Using immunoSEQ multiplex PCR, the repertoire was profiled, and TCRdb retains in-frame clones only, with some absent. The data hold tens of thousands of clones, with roughly 94% observed a single time. Sequencing used unstimulated CD8+ T cells sorted from spleen or lymph node cells, obtained before intestinal transplant. The receptors shown here come from a human donor who received an intestinal transplant.

The chain is built from TRBV5-1 and TRBJ1-3, with D possibly matching TRBD1 (5 bases). This CDR3 has 18 amino acids. The V end lost 0 bases, the J end lost 0 bases, and 16 bases lay between the germline ends. Germline CDR1 SGHRS, CDR2 YFSETQ. The CDR3 is CASSLEGPGRDSGNTIYF. The CDR3 DNA sequence: TGCGCCAGCAGCTTGGAGGGACCGGGACGGGACTCTGGAAACACCATATATTTT.

The chain joins TRBV11-2 to TRBJ2-7; weak D call: TRBD2 (5 bases). The V and J ends lost 7 bases and 3 bases respectively, with 16 bases between them. Germline CDR1 and CDR2: SGHAT and FQNNGV. The CDR3 consists of 14 residues. The CDR3 region has the DNA TGTGCCAGCACGGAACTAGACTCATTCTACGAGCAGTACTTC. Translation: CASTELDSFYEQYF.

The CDR3 loop is CASSLARLAGVGYNEQFF. The DNA of the CDR3 is TGTGCCAGCAGCTTAGCGCGGCTAGCGGGAGTGGGGTACAATGAGCAGTTCTTC. The gene calls are TRBV7-8 and TRBJ2-1; the match to TRBD2 covers 10 bases. CDR1 is SGHVS and CDR2 is FQNEAQ in the germline V gene. CDR3 size: 18 residues. V lost 0 bases and J lost 4; bases outside the gene matches: 9.

The rearrangement links TRBV15 to TRBJ2-7; D possibly uses TRBD1 or TRBD2 (5 bases each). Per germline, CDR1 LNHNV and CDR2 YYDKDF (reference sequence). V was clipped by 2 bases and J by 2 bases, with 19 bases between them. This CDR3 spans 17 amino acids. CDR3 amino acids: CATSRRWPTGPAYEQYF. The CDR3 DNA follows: TGTGCCACCAGCAGAAGGTGGCCTACGGGACCAGCCTACGAGCAGTACTTC.

This clone was recorded a few times. The chain employs TRBV29-1 and TRBJ2-3; D might be TRBD1 (6 bases). This CDR3 contains 19 residues. Germline V gives CDR1 SQVTM, CDR2 ANQGSEA. The V and J ends lost 5 bases and 0 bases respectively, with 27 bases between them. Here the CDR3 reads CSVLGSPGHQDISTDTQYF. CDR3 nucleotide sequence: TGCAGCGTTCTTGGGTCACCGGGACACCAGGATATTAGCACAGATACGCAGTATTTT.

The DNA of the CDR3 is TGTGCCAGCAGCGAGGGACTAGCGGAAACCTACGAGCAGTACTTC. Translating gives CASSEGLAETYEQYF. The chain carries TRBV5-8 and TRBJ2-7; 11 bases map to TRBD2. V dropped 4 bases and J dropped 2; count of bases not matched to a gene: 5. Germline CDR1 SGHTS, CDR2 YDEGEE. This CDR3 is built from 15 residues. The variable domain in full, completed from reference TRBV5-8 and TRBJ2-7, reads EAGVTQSPTHLIKTRGQQATLRCSPISGHTSVYWYQQALGLGLQFLLWYDEGEERNRGNFPPRFSGRQFPNYSSELNVNALELEDSALYLCASSEGLAETYEQYFGPGTRLTVT.

The J gene is TRBJ2-3, the V gene TRBV6-1, with unresolved D. Germline loops: CDR1 MNHNS, CDR2 SASEGT. The CDR3 is made up of 14 amino acids. The V end lost 2 bases, the J end lost 2 bases, and 8 bases lay between the germline ends. DNA of the CDR3: TGTGCCAGCAGTGAAAGACTGCTCACAGATACGCAGTATTTT. This codes for CASSERLLTDTQYF.

The chain uses TRBV29-1 and TRBJ2-1, with D maybe TRBD2 (6 bases). Trimming took 5 bases from V and 3 from J, leaving 11 bases between them. Germline V CDR1 and CDR2: SQVTM, ANQGSEA. The CDR3 loop spans 13 amino acids. DNA for the CDR3: TGCAGCGTTATGTTGCGGGACTACAATGAGCAGTTCTTC. As protein: CSVMLRDYNEQFF.

J is TRBJ2-1 and V is TRBV6-6; D may correspond to TRBD1 or TRBD2 (5 bases each). Trimming stripped 5 bases from V and 10 bases from J, with 12 bases between. Germline V lookup: CDR1 MNHNY, CDR2 SVGAGI (reference sequence). The CDR3 sequence is 12 residues long. The CDR3 DNA sequence: TGTGCCAGCAGTAGGGGAGCGGAGGAGCAGTTCTTC. Translating it yields CASSRGAEEQFF.

This chain joins TRBV13 and TRBJ2-1; TRBD1 aligns across 12 bases. Trimming took 5 bases from V and 8 from J; bases not matched to a gene: 7. Germline V gives CDR1 PRHDT, CDR2 FYEKMQ (reference sequence). The CDR3 extends over 15 amino acids. The DNA for the CDR3 is TGTGCCAGCAGCGCCGGGACAGGGGGCCGCTATGAGCAGTTCTTC. As protein: CASSAGTGGRYEQFF.

The chain couples TRBV13 to TRBJ2-7, with TRBD1 matching 11 bases. CDR3 size: 15 residues. Germline V CDR1 and CDR2: PRHDT, FYEKMQ (reference sequence). The J segment lost 5 bases and the V segment lost 3 bases, leaving 6 bases of the junction unmatched. The chain's CDR3 is CASSLGQGVSHEQYF. The CDR3 DNA reads TGTGCCAGCAGCTTGGGACAGGGGGTTTCCCACGAGCAGTACTTC.

The V gene is TRBV6-5, the J gene TRBJ1-1, with D uncertain. With 6 bases removed from V and 4 bases from J, the gap between germline ends came to 15 bases. CDR3 length equals 14 residues. Germline loops: CDR1 MNHEY, CDR2 SVGAGI. The CDR3, as DNA: TGTGCCAGCAGCGCAACCGAACGGATCACTGAAGCTTTCTTT. The encoded protein is CASSATERITEAFF.

The CDR3 sequence: CASSEFYEETQYF. CDR3 bases: TGTGCCAGCAGTGAATTTTACGAAGAGACCCAGTACTTC. The chain is built from TRBV2 and TRBJ2-5; no reliable D call. This CDR3 comprises 13 residues. The V end lost 2 bases, the J end lost 3 bases, and 7 bases lay between the germline ends. Germline V gives CDR1 SNHLY, CDR2 FYNNEI.

This chain uses TRBV27 with TRBJ1-1; unclear D gene. Between the trimmed V and J ends, which lost 5 bases and 0 bases, there was a span of 10 bases. Germline loops: CDR1 MNHEY, CDR2 SMNVEV (reference sequence). The CDR3 loop spans 14 amino acids. This CDR3 is CASSPGIMNTEAFF. CDR3 coding DNA: TGTGCCAGCAGTCCGGGAATCATGAACACTGAAGCTTTCTTT.

This clone has a handful of counts. The chain couples TRBV29-1 to TRBJ1-1; D not certain. Germline lookup yields CDR1 SQVTM and CDR2 ANQGSEA. The CDR3 runs 12 residues. Trimming stripped 7 bases from V and 5 bases from J, with 14 bases between. The CDR3 bases are TGCAGCGCTTACGGGCCAACAACTGAAGCTTTCTTT. It is translated as CSAYGPTTEAFF.

V usage is TRBV16 and J usage is TRBJ1-1; TRBD1 aligns across 7 bases. Germline values: CDR1 KGHSY, CDR2 FQNENV. J gave up 8 bases and V 4 bases, and 7 bases lay outside the gene matches. The CDR3 covers 13 residues. The CDR3 sequence is CASSRPGQAEAFF. Here the CDR3 DNA reads TGTGCCAGCAGCCGCCCAGGACAGGCCGAAGCTTTCTTT.

The rearrangement joins TRBV11-3 to TRBJ2-1; TRBD2 aligns across 13 bases. After removal of 2 bases from V and 3 bases from J, the junction contained 4 bases not matched to a gene. Per the germline V gene, CDR1 is SGHNT and CDR2 is YENEEA. This CDR3 is 17 amino acids long. The CDR3: CASSLSRTSGSYNEQFF. The CDR3 DNA reads as TGTGCCAGCAGCTTATCCCGGACTAGCGGGAGCTACAATGAGCAGTTCTTC.

The chain couples TRBV7-7 to TRBJ2-5; 10 bases fit TRBD2. V shed 5 bases, J shed 5 bases, and the junction held 8 bases outside the gene matches. Per germline, CDR1 SSHAT and CDR2 FNYEAQ (reference sequence). The CDR3 is made up of 15 amino acids. CDR3 sequence: CASSQGTSAGETQYF. The CDR3, as DNA: TGTGCCAGCAGCCAAGGGACTAGCGCGGGGGAGACCCAGTACTTC.

The chain carries TRBV5-1 and TRBJ2-5; 8 nucleotides line up with TRBD1. The CDR3 length is 15 residues. The germline CDR1 and CDR2 sequences are SGHRS and YFSETQ. The trim removed 1 base at V and 4 bases at J, leaving 6 bases unmatched. CDR3 in amino acids: CASSLFQGAIETQYF. The CDR3 DNA is TGCGCCAGCAGCTTGTTCCAGGGGGCCATAGAGACCCAGTACTTC.

The chain employs TRBV2 and TRBJ2-3; 8 positions agree with TRBD2. This CDR3 is built from 16 residues. Germline CDR1 reads SNHLY; CDR2 reads FYNNEI. J gave up 4 bases and V 0 bases, and 6 bases lay outside the gene matches. The CDR3 DNA follows: TGTGCCAGCAGTGAAGCGAGGACTAGCTTCGCAGATACGCAGTATTTT. This gives the protein CASSEARTSFADTQYF.

The chain carries TRBV30 and TRBJ1-2; D remains unclear. Germline V CDR1 and CDR2: GTSNPN, SVGIG (reference sequence). Trimming removed 5 bases from V and 4 bases from J, with 17 bases in between. CDR3 length: 14 residues. The chain's CDR3 is CAWVSGLAVYGYTF. In DNA, the CDR3 is TGTGCCTGGGTAAGCGGGCTGGCTGTCTATGGCTACACCTTC.

The chain is built from TRBV2 and TRBJ2-2; D is ambiguous. Per the germline V gene, CDR1 is SNHLY and CDR2 is FYNNEI. V was trimmed by 4 bases and J by 7 bases, leaving 4 bases between them. The CDR3 contains 11 residues. The CDR3 DNA sequence: TGTGCCAGCAGTGGTAACGGGGAGCTGTTTTTT. This codes for CASSGNGELFF.

The V gene is TRBV11-2, the J gene TRBJ1-4, with D perhaps TRBD1 (6 bases). CDR3 length: 16 residues. V lost 0 bases, J lost 3 bases, and 11 bases lay in between. The V gene's germline CDR1 is SGHAT and CDR2 FQNNGV. The CDR3 region is CASSLDPGDPNEKLFF. The CDR3 region has the DNA TGTGCCAGCAGCTTAGACCCAGGGGATCCTAATGAAAAACTGTTTTTT. Together with reference TRBV11-2 and TRBJ1-4, the CDR3 gives the full variable domain: EAGVAQSPRYKIIEKRQSVAFWCNPISGHATLYWYQQILGQGPKLLIQFQNNGVVDDSQLPKDRFSAERLKGVDSTLKIQPAKLEDSAVYLCASSLDPGDPNEKLFFGSGTQLSVL.